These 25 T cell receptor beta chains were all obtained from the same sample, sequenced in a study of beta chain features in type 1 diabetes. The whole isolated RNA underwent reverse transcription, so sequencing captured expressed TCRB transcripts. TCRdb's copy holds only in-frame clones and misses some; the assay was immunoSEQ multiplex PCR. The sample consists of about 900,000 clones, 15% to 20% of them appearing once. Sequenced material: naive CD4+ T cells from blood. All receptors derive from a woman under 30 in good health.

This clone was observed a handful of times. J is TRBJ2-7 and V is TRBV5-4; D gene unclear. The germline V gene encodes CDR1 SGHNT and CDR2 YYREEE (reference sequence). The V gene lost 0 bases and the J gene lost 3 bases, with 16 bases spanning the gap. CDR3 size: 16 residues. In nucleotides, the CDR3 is TGTGCCAGCAGCTTGGATTGGGCAGCCTCGGGCTACGAGCAGTACTTC. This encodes CASSLDWAASGYEQYF.

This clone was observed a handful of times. The CDR3 sequence is CASSLLLAGVETQYF. DNA of the CDR3: TGCGCCAGCAGCTTGTTGTTAGCGGGAGTTGAGACCCAGTACTTC. This chain links TRBV5-1 with TRBJ2-5, with TRBD2 identical over 9 bases. V shed 1 base, J shed 5 bases, and the junction held 6 bases outside the gene matches. The CDR3 covers 15 residues. Germline-derived CDR1 and CDR2 are SGHRS and YFSETQ.

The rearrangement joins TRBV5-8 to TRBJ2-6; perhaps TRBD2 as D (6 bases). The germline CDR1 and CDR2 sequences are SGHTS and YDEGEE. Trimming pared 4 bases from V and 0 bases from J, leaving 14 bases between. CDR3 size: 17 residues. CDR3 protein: CASSEKAGYSGANVLTF. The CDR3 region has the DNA TGTGCCAGCAGCGAGAAAGCGGGTTACTCTGGGGCCAACGTCCTGACTTTC.

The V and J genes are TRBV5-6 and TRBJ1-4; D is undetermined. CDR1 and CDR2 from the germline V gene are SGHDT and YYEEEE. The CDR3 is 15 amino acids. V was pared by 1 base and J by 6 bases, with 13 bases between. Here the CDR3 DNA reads TGTGCCAGCAGCTTGAGAGGGCGTGGAGATGAAAAACTGTTTTTT. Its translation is CASSLRGRGDEKLFF. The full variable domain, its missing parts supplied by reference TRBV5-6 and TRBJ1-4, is DAGVTQSPTHLIKTRGQQVTLRCSPKSGHDTVSWYQQALGQGPQFIFQYYEEEERQRGNFPDRFSGHQFPNYSSELNVNALLLGDSALYLCASSLRGRGDEKLFFGSGTQLSVL.

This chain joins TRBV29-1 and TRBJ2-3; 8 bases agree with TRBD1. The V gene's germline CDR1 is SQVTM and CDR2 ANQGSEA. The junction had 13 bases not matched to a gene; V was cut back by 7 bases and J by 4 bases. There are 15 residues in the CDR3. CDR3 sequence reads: CSACRGQGAADTQYF. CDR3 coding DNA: TGCAGCGCCTGTAGGGGGCAGGGGGCCGCAGATACGCAGTATTTT.

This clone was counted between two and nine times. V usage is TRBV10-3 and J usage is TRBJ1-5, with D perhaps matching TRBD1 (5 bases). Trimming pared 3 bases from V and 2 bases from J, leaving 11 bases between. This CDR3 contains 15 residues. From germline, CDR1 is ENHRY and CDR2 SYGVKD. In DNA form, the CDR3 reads TGTGCCATCAGTGAAGGGGCGGGGGGCAATCAGCCCCAGCATTTT. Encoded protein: CAISEGAGGNQPQHF.

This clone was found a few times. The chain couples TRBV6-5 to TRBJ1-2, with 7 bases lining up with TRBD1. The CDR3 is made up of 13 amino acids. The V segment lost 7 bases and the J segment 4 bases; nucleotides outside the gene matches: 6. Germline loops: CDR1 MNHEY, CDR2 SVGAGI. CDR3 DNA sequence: TGTGCCAGCACAGCGACAGGGACCTATGGCTACACCTTC. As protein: CASTATGTYGYTF.

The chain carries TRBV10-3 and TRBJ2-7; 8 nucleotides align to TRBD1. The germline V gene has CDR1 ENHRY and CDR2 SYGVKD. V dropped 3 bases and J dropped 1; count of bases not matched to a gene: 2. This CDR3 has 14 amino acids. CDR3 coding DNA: TGTGCCATCAGTGACCGGGACAGGTCCTACGAGCAGTACTTC. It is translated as CAISDRDRSYEQYF.

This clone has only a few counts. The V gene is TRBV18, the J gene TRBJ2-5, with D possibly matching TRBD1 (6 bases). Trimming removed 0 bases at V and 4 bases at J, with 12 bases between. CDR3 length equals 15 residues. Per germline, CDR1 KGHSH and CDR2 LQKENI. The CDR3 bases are TGTGCCAGCTCACCACCGGTTGGGGGCGGAGAGACCCAGTACTTC. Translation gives CASSPPVGGGETQYF.

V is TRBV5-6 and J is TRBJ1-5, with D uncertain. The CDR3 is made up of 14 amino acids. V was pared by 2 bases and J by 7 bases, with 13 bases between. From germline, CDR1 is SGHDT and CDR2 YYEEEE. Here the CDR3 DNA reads TGTGCCAGCAGCTTATCGACGGACGGCCAGCCCCAGCATTTT. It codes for CASSLSTDGQPQHF.

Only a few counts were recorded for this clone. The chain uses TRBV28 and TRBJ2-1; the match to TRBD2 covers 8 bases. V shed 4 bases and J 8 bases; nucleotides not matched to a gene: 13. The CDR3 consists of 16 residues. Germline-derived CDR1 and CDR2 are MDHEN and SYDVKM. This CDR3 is CASSSPGTSRRHEQFF. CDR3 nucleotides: TGTGCCAGCAGTTCCCCCGGGACTAGTAGAAGACATGAGCAGTTCTTC.

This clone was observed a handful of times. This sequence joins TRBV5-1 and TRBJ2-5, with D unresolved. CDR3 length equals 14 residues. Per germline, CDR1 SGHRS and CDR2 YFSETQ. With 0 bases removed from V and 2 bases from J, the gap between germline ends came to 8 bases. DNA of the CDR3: TGCGCCAGCAGCTTGGAGCACTGGCAAGAGACCCAGTACTTC. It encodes CASSLEHWQETQYF. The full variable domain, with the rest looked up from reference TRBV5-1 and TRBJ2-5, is KAGVTQTPRYLIKTRGQQVTLSCSPISGHRSVSWYQQTPGQGLQFLFEYFSETQRNKGNFPGRFSGRQFSNSRSEMNVSTLELGDSALYLCASSLEHWQETQYFGPGTRLLVL.

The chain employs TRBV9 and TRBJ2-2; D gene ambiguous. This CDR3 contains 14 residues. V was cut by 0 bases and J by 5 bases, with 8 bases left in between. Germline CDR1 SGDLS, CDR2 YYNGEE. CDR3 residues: CASSVEVPTGELFF. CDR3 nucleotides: TGTGCCAGCAGCGTAGAGGTTCCAACCGGGGAGCTGTTTTTT. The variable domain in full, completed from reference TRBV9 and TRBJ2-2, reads DSGVTQTPKHLITATGQRVTLRCSPRSGDLSVYWYQQSLDQGLQFLIQYYNGEERAKGNILERFSAQQFPDLHSELNLSSLELGDSALYFCASSVEVPTGELFFGEGSRLTVL.

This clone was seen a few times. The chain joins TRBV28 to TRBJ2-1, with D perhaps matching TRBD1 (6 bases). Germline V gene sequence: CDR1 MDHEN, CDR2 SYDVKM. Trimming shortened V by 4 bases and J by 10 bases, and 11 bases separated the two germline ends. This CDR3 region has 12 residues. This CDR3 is CASSSGDREQFF. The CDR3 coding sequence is TGTGCCAGCAGTTCTGGAGACAGGGAGCAGTTCTTC.

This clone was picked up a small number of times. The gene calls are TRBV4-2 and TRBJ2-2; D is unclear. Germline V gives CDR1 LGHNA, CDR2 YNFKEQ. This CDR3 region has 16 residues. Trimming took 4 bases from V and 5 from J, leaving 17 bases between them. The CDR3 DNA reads TGTGCCAGCAGCCGCGGCACCCAGCGTCGTACCGGGGAGCTGTTTTTT. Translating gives CASSRGTQRRTGELFF.

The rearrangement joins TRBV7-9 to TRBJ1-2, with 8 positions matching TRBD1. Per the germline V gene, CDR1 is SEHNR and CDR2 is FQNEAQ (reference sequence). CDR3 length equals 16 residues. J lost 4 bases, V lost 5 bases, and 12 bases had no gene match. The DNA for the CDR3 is TGTGCCAGCAGCCCTATAAGGACAGGGAGGGGCTATGGCTACACCTTC. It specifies CASSPIRTGRGYGYTF.

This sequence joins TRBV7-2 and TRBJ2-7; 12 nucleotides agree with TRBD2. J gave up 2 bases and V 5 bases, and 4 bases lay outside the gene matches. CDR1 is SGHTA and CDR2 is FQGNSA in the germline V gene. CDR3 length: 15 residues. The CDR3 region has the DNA TGTGCCAGCAGCAAACTAGCGGGAGGTCCCTACGAGCAGTACTTC. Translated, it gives CASSKLAGGPYEQYF.

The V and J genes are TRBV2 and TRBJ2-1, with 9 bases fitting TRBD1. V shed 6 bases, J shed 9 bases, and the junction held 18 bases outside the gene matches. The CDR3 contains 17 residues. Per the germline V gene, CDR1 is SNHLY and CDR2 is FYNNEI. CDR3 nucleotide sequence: TGTGCCAGCAGGATGGGGGTACCGGGACAGGGAAAATCTGAGCAGTTCTTC. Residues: CASRMGVPGQGKSEQFF.

The chain's CDR3 is CASSVTGLNTEAFF. The CDR3 DNA is TGTGCCAGCAGCGTGACAGGGTTGAACACTGAAGCTTTCTTT. The V gene is TRBV9, the J gene TRBJ1-1; 7 nucleotides align to TRBD1. The CDR3 extends over 14 amino acids. Germline trimming cut 2 bases from V and 0 bases from J; bases unmatched to any gene: 1. The V gene's germline CDR1 is SGDLS and CDR2 YYNGEE.

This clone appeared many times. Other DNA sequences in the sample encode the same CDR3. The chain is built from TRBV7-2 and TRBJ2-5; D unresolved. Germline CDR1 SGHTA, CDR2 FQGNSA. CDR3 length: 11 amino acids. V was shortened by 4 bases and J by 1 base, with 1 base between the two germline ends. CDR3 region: CASSSQETQYF. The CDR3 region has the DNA TGTGCCAGCAGCTCCCAAGAGACCCAGTACTTC.

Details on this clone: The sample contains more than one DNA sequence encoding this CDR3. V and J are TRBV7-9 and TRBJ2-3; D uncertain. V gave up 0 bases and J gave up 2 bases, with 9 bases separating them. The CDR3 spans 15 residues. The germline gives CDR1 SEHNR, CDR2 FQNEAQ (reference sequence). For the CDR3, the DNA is TGTGCCAGCAGCTTAGCGGTAGGGTACACAGATACGCAGTATTTT. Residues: CASSLAVGYTDTQYF.

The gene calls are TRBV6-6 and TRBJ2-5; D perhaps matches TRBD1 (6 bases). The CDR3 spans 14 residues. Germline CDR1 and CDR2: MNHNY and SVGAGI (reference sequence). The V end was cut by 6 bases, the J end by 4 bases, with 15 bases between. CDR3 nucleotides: TGTGCCAGCAGCAACGCTCAGGGGAGAGAGACCCAGTACTTC. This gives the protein CASSNAQGRETQYF.

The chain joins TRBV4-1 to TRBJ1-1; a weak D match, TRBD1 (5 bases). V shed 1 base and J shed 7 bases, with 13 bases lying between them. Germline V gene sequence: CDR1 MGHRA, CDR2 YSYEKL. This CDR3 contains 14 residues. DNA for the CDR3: TGCGCCAGCAGCCAAGTAGGGCAGGGCGGTGAAGCTTTCTTT. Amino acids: CASSQVGQGGEAFF.

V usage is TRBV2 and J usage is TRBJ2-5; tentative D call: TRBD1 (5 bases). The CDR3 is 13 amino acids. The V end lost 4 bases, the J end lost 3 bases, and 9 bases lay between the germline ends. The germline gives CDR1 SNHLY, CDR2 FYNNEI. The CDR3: CASSARAKETQYF. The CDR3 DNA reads TGTGCCAGCAGTGCCAGGGCCAAAGAGACCCAGTACTTC.

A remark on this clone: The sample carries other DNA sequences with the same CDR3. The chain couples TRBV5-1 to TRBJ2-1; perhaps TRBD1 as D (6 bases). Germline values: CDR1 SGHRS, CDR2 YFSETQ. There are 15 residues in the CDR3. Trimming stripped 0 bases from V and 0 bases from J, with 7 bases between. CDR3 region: CASSLGGRSYNEQFF. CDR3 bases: TGCGCCAGCAGCTTGGGGGGGCGCTCCTACAATGAGCAGTTCTTC. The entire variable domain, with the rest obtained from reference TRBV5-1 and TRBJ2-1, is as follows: KAGVTQTPRYLIKTRGQQVTLSCSPISGHRSVSWYQQTPGQGLQFLFEYFSETQRNKGNFPGRFSGRQFSNSRSEMNVSTLELGDSALYLCASSLGGRSYNEQFFGPGTRLTVL.